This TCR beta chain stems from a study of lymphopenia after photon versus proton radiotherapy. The V end lost 4 bases, the J end lost 2 bases, and 21 bases lay between the germline ends. Germline values: CDR1 SNHLY, CDR2 FYNNEI. This CDR3 contains 17 residues. A word on this clone: The antigen remains unidentified.

Here immunoSEQ multiplex PCR was the method, and the copy in TCRdb shows in-frame clones only, minus some. The data hold around 55,000 clones, with approximately 84% observed a single time. Regarding the study as a whole: Authors raise, but do not show, better survival with proton therapy. Oligoclonal CD8+ Temra expansion after nadir drove photon patients' diversity drop. Photon-treated patients lost naive T cells and TCR diversity; proton-treated stayed stable. A bigger post-nadir fall in TCR diversity correlated inversely with survival time in deceased patients.

The chain joins TRBV2 to TRBJ2-7; perhaps TRBD2 as D (6 bases). The starting material was peripheral blood, obtained from a patient treated with proton-based radiotherapy. The clonotype was recovered from a man in his 60s with pancreatic cancer. The CDR3 is CASSGGERALKAYEQYF. CDR3 bases: TGTGCCAGCAGTGGGGGGGAACGGGCATTAAAGGCCTACGAGCAGTACTTC.